This passage covers 30 T cell receptor beta chains from one sample sequenced in a study of shared clonotypes between healthy human individuals. Assay used: immunoSEQ multiplex PCR; TCRdb lists only in-frame clones, some missing. The repertoire has about 2.4 million clones, approximately 94% of them found once; the top ten carry over 0.12%. Sequencing was done on a sample of naive CD4+ T cells sorted from blood. Subset denoted: CD45RA+ positively selected. These receptors were collected from a man in his late teens or twenties in good health.

The J gene is TRBJ2-3, the V gene TRBV5-1; 8 bases map to TRBD2. V trimming: 0 bases; J trimming: 0 bases; junction bases outside the gene matches: 12. Germline V gives CDR1 SGHRS, CDR2 YFSETQ. The CDR3 contains 19 residues. CDR3 region: CASSLALSGGVSSTDTQYF. CDR3 DNA: TGCGCCAGCAGCTTGGCACTGAGCGGGGGTGTCTCCAGCACAGATACGCAGTATTTT.

Turning to this clone: One end of the junction varies from germline; a read error may be responsible. The V gene is TRBV28, the J gene TRBJ2-3; D call uncertain. CDR1 and CDR2 from the germline V gene are MDHEN and SYDVKM. The CDR3 is 14 amino acids. For the CDR3, the DNA is TGTGCCAGCAGTTTCCCGGGCCCCACAAATACGCAGTATTTT. Encoded protein: CASSFPGPTNTQYF.

V gene TRBV18 combines with J gene TRBJ1-3; D is ambiguous. V lost 4 bases and J 6 bases, leaving 13 bases between the germline ends. The CDR3 covers 14 residues. Germline CDR1 reads KGHSH; CDR2 reads LQKENI. Here the CDR3 DNA reads TGTGCCAGCTCACGTCAGAGTGGAGAAAACACCATATATTTT. The encoded protein is CASSRQSGENTIYF. Based on the CDR3 plus reference TRBV18 and TRBJ1-3, the full variable domain is NAGVMQNPRHLVRRRGQEARLRCSPMKGHSHVYWYRQLPEEGLKFMVYLQKENIIDESGMPKERFSAEFPKEGPSILRIQQVVRGDSAAYFCASSRQSGENTIYFGEGSWLTVV.

V is TRBV5-1 and J is TRBJ2-7; 8 bases agree with TRBD2. The CDR3 is 16 residues long. Germline CDR1 and CDR2: SGHRS and YFSETQ. J lost 2 bases, V lost 3 bases, and 10 bases had no gene match. Written as DNA, the CDR3 is TGCGCCAGCAGCTCGGGGGGGACTAGGAACACCTACGAGCAGTACTTC. Protein product: CASSSGGTRNTYEQYF.

This rearrangement joins TRBV6-5 to TRBJ2-7; D perhaps matches TRBD2 (7 bases). CDR1 MNHEY and CDR2 SVGAGI come from the germline V gene. The V end lost 4 bases, the J end lost 5 bases, and 21 bases lay between the germline ends. The CDR3 runs to 16 residues. The CDR3: CASSSRRGAQVHEQYF. The CDR3 DNA reads as TGTGCCAGCAGTTCCCGTCGGGGGGCGCAGGTCCACGAGCAGTACTTC.

In this sample, this clone turned up once. The sample carries other DNA sequences with the same CDR3. V and J are TRBV19 and TRBJ1-1; D is unresolved. This CDR3 has 13 residues. V was pared by 4 bases and J by 4 bases, with 10 bases between. CDR1 and CDR2 from the germline V gene are LNHDA and SQIVND (reference sequence). The CDR3 sequence: CASSTGVGTEAFF. CDR3 DNA sequence: TGTGCCAGTAGTACCGGGGTGGGCACTGAAGCTTTCTTT.

In this sample, this clone turned up once. The chain uses TRBV6-5 and TRBJ1-6, with unresolved D. Germline V lookup: CDR1 MNHEY, CDR2 SVGAGI. This CDR3 contains 16 residues. V shed 0 bases and J shed 9 bases, with 15 bases lying between them. The CDR3 here is CASSYSLERAGSPLHF. In nucleotides, the CDR3 is TGTGCCAGCAGTTACTCGCTAGAAAGGGCGGGTTCACCCCTCCACTTT.

This clone was observed a single time. This chain links TRBV6-1 with TRBJ2-3; 9 positions agree with TRBD2. The germline V gene encodes CDR1 MNHNS and CDR2 SASEGT. V lost 0 bases, J lost 0 bases, and 19 bases stayed unmatched. CDR3 length: 22 residues. Written as DNA, the CDR3 is TGTGCCAGCAGTGAAGCGTCGTTTATATGGCGGGGGGGATCCGAAAGCACAGATACGCAGTATTTT. Its translation is CASSEASFIWRGGSESTDTQYF.

The chain carries TRBV18 and TRBJ1-2; possibly TRBD1 for D (6 bases). The germline gives CDR1 KGHSH, CDR2 LQKENI. V was cut by 0 bases and J by 6 bases, with 11 bases left in between. This CDR3 comprises 14 residues. The CDR3 here is CASSPPQGWDGYTF. Here the CDR3 DNA reads TGTGCCAGCTCACCACCGCAGGGGTGGGATGGCTACACCTTC.

This rearrangement joins TRBV30 to TRBJ2-3; D assignment may be TRBD1 or TRBD2 (6 bases each). Germline CDR1 is GTSNPN and CDR2 is SVGIG (reference sequence). The ends were cut back, 2 bases at V and 0 bases at J, with 15 bases in the middle. The CDR3 runs to 16 residues. The CDR3 protein is CAWSLGGPLSTDTQYF. The CDR3 nucleotides read TGTGCCTGGAGTTTGGGGGGCCCCCTTAGCACAGATACGCAGTATTTT.

This chain connects TRBV5-1 to TRBJ2-2; maybe TRBD2 (5 bases). Germline CDR1 SGHRS, CDR2 YFSETQ. The CDR3 is 15 amino acids. V dropped 2 bases and J dropped 5 bases, with 13 bases sitting between them. This CDR3 is CASSFSSGFTGELFF. The CDR3 bases are TGCGCCAGCAGCTTTAGTTCGGGGTTTACCGGGGAGCTGTTTTTT.

CDR3 protein: CASSTWTAQETQYF. CDR3 DNA sequence: TGTGCCAGCAGCACTTGGACAGCACAAGAGACCCAGTACTTC. The chain joins TRBV5-5 to TRBJ2-5; tentatively, D is TRBD1 (6 bases). Looked up from germline, CDR1 is SGHKS and CDR2 is YYEKEE (reference sequence). V lost 4 bases, J lost 2 bases, and 12 bases lay in between. The CDR3 is 14 amino acids.

The rearrangement uses TRBV11-1 and TRBJ1-1; 8 bases line up with TRBD1. The V gene end was trimmed by 5 bases and the J gene end by 2 bases; junction bases not matched to a gene: 10. Germline V gives CDR1 SGHAT, CDR2 FQDESV (reference sequence). The CDR3 contains 16 residues. The CDR3 reads CASSVLGQGGNTEAFF. In DNA, the CDR3 is TGTGCCAGCAGCGTACTAGGACAGGGTGGAAACACTGAAGCTTTCTTT. Filled out from reference TRBV11-1 and TRBJ1-1, the complete variable domain reads EAEVAQSPRYKITEKSQAVAFWCDPISGHATLYWYRQILGQGPELLVQFQDESVVDDSQLPKDRFSAERLKGVDSTLKIQPAELGDSAMYLCASSVLGQGGNTEAFFGQGTRLTVV.

The CDR3 spells CASNLGEGSGYTF. The CDR3 bases are TGTGCCAGCAACCTGGGGGAGGGTTCCGGCTACACCTTC. J is TRBJ1-2 and V is TRBV25-1; D might be TRBD1 (5 bases). Deletions cut 7 bases from V and 8 bases from J, with 17 bases between. Germline loops: CDR1 MGHDK, CDR2 SYGVNS. The CDR3 is made up of 13 amino acids.

The V call is TRBV19, the J call TRBJ2-4; 7 nucleotides line up with TRBD1. This CDR3 region has 14 residues. The V segment lost 6 bases and the J segment 9 bases; nucleotides outside the gene matches: 11. The germline gives CDR1 LNHDA, CDR2 SQIVND (reference sequence). The CDR3 DNA sequence: TGTGCCAGTAGCAAAGAGGGGGCGCCAGGCATTCAGTACTTC. Translating it yields CASSKEGAPGIQYF.

This clone has just one count. This sequence joins TRBV19 and TRBJ1-3; D gene ambiguous. V lost 5 bases and J 2 bases, leaving 7 bases between the germline ends. Looked up from germline, CDR1 is LNHDA and CDR2 is SQIVND (reference sequence). The CDR3 totals 13 residues. In nucleotides, the CDR3 is TGTGCCAGTAGTTACGGGACTGGAAACACCATATATTTT. Residues: CASSYGTGNTIYF.

A single count supports this clone. The chain is built from TRBV5-6 and TRBJ2-1; D call uncertain. The CDR3 totals 16 residues. V shed 3 bases and J shed 0 bases, with 13 bases lying between them. Germline lookup yields CDR1 SGHDT and CDR2 YYEEEE. CDR3: CASSYGYTFSYNEQFF. For the CDR3, the DNA is TGTGCCAGCAGCTACGGGTATACGTTCTCCTACAATGAGCAGTTCTTC. Variable domain in full (rest from reference TRBV5-6 and TRBJ2-1): DAGVTQSPTHLIKTRGQQVTLRCSPKSGHDTVSWYQQALGQGPQFIFQYYEEEERQRGNFPDRFSGHQFPNYSSELNVNALLLGDSALYLCASSYGYTFSYNEQFFGPGTRLTVL.

As regards this clone: The identical CDR3 is also encoded by other nucleotide sequences in the sample. The chain carries TRBV10-3 and TRBJ2-5; D possibly corresponds to TRBD1 (6 bases). V lost 0 bases, J lost 4 bases, and 9 bases lay in between. CDR1 and CDR2 (germline): ENHRY, SYGVKD. The length of the CDR3 is 14 residues. CDR3 DNA: TGTGCCATCAGTGAGTCAGGGGGTCGAGAGACCCAGTACTTC. This gives the protein CAISESGGRETQYF.

This chain links TRBV10-3 with TRBJ2-3, with 9 bases identical to TRBD2. Losses at the gene ends were 10 bases for V and 2 bases for J; bases not matched to a gene: 7. The CDR3 length is 14 residues. CDR1 ENHRY and CDR2 SYGVKD come from the germline V gene. The CDR3 loop reads CATTPGLATDTQYF. The CDR3 DNA reads TGTGCCACCACTCCGGGACTAGCCACAGATACGCAGTATTTT.

V is TRBV10-3 and J is TRBJ2-6; no definite D call. Germline CDR1 and CDR2: ENHRY and SYGVKD. This CDR3 comprises 13 residues. Deletions cut 10 bases from V and 2 bases from J, with 9 bases between. CDR3 DNA: TGTGCCACCTTGGGGACTGGGGCCAACGTCCTGACTTTC. Protein: CATLGTGANVLTF.

This chain connects TRBV5-6 to TRBJ2-6; TRBD1 matches 8 bases. Trimming removed 0 bases from V and 0 bases from J; junction bases left unmatched: 5. This CDR3 region has 18 residues. The germline V gene has CDR1 SGHDT and CDR2 YYEEEE. CDR3 bases: TGTGCCAGCAGCTTGGGGACAGGGTCCTACTCTGGGGCCAACGTCCTGACTTTC. It yields the protein CASSLGTGSYSGANVLTF.

This clone was observed a few times. The CDR3 spells CASSGEGPEQYF. Here the CDR3 DNA reads TGTGCCAGCAGCGGAGAAGGGCCCGAGCAGTACTTC. The chain is built from TRBV2 and TRBJ2-7; no definite D call. The CDR3 length is 12 residues. The germline CDR1 and CDR2 sequences are SNHLY and FYNNEI. Trimming cost V 6 bases and J 6 bases, with 12 bases left between them. Using reference TRBV2 and TRBJ2-7 for the parts outside the CDR3, the full variable domain is EPEVTQTPSHQVTQMGQEVILRCVPISNHLYFYWYRQILGQKVEFLVSFYNNEISEKSEIFDDQFSVERPDGSNFTLKIRSTKLEDSAMYFCASSGEGPEQYFGPGTRLTVT.

CDR3 bases: TGTGCCAGCAGTCAACAGACGCAGGGCGGCTACACCTTC. Its protein product is CASSQQTQGGYTF. V usage is TRBV6-6 and J usage is TRBJ1-2; possible D gene TRBD1, 5 bases. The CDR3 contains 13 residues. The germline gives CDR1 MNHNY, CDR2 SVGAGI (reference sequence). V lost 5 bases to trimming and J lost 8 bases, with 15 bases between them.

The chain uses TRBV10-2 and TRBJ2-2; D call uncertain. The length of the CDR3 is 14 residues. The V and J ends lost 1 base and 4 bases respectively, with 7 bases between them. The germline V gene has CDR1 WSHSY and CDR2 SAAADI. The DNA of the CDR3 is TGCGCCAGCAGTGAGTTCGGCGGCACCGGGGAGCTGTTTTTT. It specifies CASSEFGGTGELFF.

A remark on this clone: Other DNA sequences within the sample encode an identical CDR3. This chain uses TRBV2 with TRBJ2-3; D not resolved. Trimming pared 4 bases from V and 0 bases from J, leaving 5 bases between. Germline V gene data show CDR1 as SNHLY and CDR2 as FYNNEI. The CDR3 has 13 residues. CDR3 bases: TGTGCCAGCAGTGGAGAGAGCACAGATACGCAGTATTTT. It specifies CASSGESTDTQYF.

The V and J genes are TRBV7-3 and TRBJ2-7; 9 bases align to TRBD1. This CDR3 has 15 residues. V shed 3 bases and J 1 base; nucleotides not matched to a gene: 4. Germline assignment: CDR1 SGHTA and CDR2 FQGTGA. The CDR3 loop reads CASSFGQGLSYEQYF. For the CDR3, the DNA is TGTGCCAGCAGCTTCGGACAGGGGTTATCCTACGAGCAGTACTTC.

CDR3 sequence reads: CASSFGSSEQSTDTQYF. CDR3 DNA sequence: TGCGCCAGCAGCTTTGGATCCTCGGAGCAGTCCACAGATACGCAGTATTTT. The V and J genes are TRBV5-1 and TRBJ2-3, with D unresolved. Trimming pared 2 bases from V and 2 bases from J, leaving 18 bases between. The V gene's germline CDR1 is SGHRS and CDR2 YFSETQ. The CDR3 has 17 residues. The complete variable domain, with remaining parts taken from reference TRBV5-1 and TRBJ2-3, reads KAGVTQTPRYLIKTRGQQVTLSCSPISGHRSVSWYQQTPGQGLQFLFEYFSETQRNKGNFPGRFSGRQFSNSRSEMNVSTLELGDSALYLCASSFGSSEQSTDTQYFGPGTRLTVL.

A remark on this clone: The junction and the germline gene differ at one end; a read error may be behind it. This chain joins TRBV5-1 and TRBJ2-1; a weak D match, TRBD2 (7 bases). The CDR3 length is 18 residues. The germline V gene has CDR1 SGHRS and CDR2 YFSETQ. The CDR3 nucleotides are TGCGCCCGCAGCAGTGGGGGCGGGGGCAGTCTGACCTACAATGAGCAGTTCTTC. As protein: CARSSGGGGSLTYNEQFF.

This clone was found once. This chain joins TRBV6-5 and TRBJ2-3; no definite D call. The ends were cut back, 7 bases at V and 0 bases at J, with 11 bases in the middle. CDR3 length equals 14 residues. Per germline, CDR1 MNHEY and CDR2 SVGAGI. This CDR3 reads CASNVAPSTDTQYF. The DNA for the CDR3 is TGTGCCAGCAACGTTGCGCCAAGCACAGATACGCAGTATTTT.

V gene TRBV4-2 combines with J gene TRBJ1-2; 9 bases match TRBD1. The CDR3 extends over 16 amino acids. The germline V gene has CDR1 LGHNA and CDR2 YNFKEQ. Trimming took 1 base from V and 3 from J; bases not matched to a gene: 6. CDR3 in amino acids: CASSQVGTGIDYGYTF. The CDR3 DNA follows: TGTGCCAGCAGCCAAGTTGGGACAGGGATTGACTATGGCTACACCTTC.